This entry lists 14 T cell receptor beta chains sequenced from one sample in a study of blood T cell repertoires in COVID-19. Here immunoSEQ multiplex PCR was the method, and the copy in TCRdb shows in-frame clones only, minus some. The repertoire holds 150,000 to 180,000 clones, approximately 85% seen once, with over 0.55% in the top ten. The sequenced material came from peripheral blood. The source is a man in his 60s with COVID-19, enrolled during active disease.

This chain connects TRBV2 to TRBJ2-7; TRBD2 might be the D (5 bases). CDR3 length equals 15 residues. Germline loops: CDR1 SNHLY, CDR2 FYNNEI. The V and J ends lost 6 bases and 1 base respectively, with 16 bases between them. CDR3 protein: CASRGNTGNSYEQYF. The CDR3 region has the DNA TGTGCCAGCAGGGGGAACACCGGGAATTCCTACGAGCAGTACTTC.

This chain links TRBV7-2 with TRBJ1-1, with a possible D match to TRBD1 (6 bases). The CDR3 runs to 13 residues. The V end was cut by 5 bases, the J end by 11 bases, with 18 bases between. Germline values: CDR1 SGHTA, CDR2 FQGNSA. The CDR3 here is CASSPRGGDQAFF. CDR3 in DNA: TGTGCCAGCAGCCCTAGAGGGGGGGACCAGGCTTTCTTT.

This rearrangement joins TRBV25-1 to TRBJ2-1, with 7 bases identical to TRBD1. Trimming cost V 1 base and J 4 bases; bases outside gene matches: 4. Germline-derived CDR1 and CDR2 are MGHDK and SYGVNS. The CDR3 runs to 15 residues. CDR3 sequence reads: CASSESGGWYNEQFF. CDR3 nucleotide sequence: TGTGCCAGCAGTGAATCAGGGGGTTGGTACAATGAGCAGTTCTTC.

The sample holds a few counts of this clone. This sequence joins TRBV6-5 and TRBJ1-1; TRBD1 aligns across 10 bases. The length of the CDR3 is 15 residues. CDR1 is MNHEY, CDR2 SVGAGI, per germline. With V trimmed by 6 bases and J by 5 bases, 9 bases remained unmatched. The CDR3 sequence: CASSQDRGIKTEAFF. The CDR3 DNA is TGTGCCAGCAGCCAGGACAGGGGGATCAAAACTGAAGCTTTCTTT.

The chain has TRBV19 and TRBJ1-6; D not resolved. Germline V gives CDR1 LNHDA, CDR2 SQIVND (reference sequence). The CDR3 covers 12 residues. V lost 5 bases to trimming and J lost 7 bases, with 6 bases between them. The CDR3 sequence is CASSLLNSPLHF. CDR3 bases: TGTGCCAGTAGTCTCTTAAATTCACCCCTCCACTTT.

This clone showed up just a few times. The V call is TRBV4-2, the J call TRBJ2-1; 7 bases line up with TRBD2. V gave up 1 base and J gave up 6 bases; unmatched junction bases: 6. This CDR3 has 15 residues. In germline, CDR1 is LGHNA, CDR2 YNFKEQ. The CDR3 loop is CASSQVSSGSNEQFF. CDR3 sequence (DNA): TGTGCCAGCAGCCAAGTGTCTAGCGGCTCCAATGAGCAGTTCTTC.

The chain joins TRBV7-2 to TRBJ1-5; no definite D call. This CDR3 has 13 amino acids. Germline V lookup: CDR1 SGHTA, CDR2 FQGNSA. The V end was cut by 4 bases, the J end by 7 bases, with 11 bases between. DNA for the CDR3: TGTGCCAGCAGCTGGGATACGGGGCAGCCCCAGCATTTT. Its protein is CASSWDTGQPQHF.

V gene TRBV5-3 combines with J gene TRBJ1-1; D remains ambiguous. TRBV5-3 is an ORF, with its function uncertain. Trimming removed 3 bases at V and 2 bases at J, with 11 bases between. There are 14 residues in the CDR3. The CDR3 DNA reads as TGTGCCAGAAGCTGGTGCGGTGGAAACACTGAAGCTTTCTTT. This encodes CARSWCGGNTEAFF.

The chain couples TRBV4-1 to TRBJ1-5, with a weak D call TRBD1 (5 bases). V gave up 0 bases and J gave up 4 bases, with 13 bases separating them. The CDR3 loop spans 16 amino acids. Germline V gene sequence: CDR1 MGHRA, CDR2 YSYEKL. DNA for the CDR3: TGCGCCAGCAGCCAAGACGAAGACAGTCGAAATCAGCCCCAGCATTTT. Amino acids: CASSQDEDSRNQPQHF.

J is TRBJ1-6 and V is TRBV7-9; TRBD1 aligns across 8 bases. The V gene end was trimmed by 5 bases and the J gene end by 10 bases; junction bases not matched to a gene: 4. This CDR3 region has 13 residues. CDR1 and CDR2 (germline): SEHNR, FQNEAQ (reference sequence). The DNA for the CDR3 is TGTGCCAGCAGCCGGACAGGGAAATCACCCCTCCACTTT. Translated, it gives CASSRTGKSPLHF.

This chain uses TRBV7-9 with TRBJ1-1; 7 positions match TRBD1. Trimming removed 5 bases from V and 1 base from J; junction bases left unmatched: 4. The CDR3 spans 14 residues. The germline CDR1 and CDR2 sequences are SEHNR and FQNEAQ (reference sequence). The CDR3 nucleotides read TGTGCCAGCAGCGCACAGGGGAAGAACACTGAAGCTTTCTTT. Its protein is CASSAQGKNTEAFF.

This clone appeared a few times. The CDR3 here is CASSQVTGGRINEQFF. The CDR3 DNA sequence: TGTGCCAGCAGCCAAGTAACGGGAGGCCGTATCAATGAGCAGTTCTTC. The chain has TRBV3-1 (or the pseudogene TRBV3-2) and TRBJ2-1, with 7 bases identical to TRBD2. Germline V lookup: CDR1 LGHDT, CDR2 YNNKEL (reference sequence). This CDR3 spans 16 amino acids. The V gene end was trimmed by 1 base and the J gene end by 6 bases; junction bases not matched to a gene: 9.

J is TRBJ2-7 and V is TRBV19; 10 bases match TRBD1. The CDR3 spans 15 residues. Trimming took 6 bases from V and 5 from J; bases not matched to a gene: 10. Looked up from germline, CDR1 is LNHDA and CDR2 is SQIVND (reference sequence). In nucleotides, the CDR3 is TGTGCCAGTAGCCAACCCGGGACAGGGGACAACGAGCAGTACTTC. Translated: CASSQPGTGDNEQYF. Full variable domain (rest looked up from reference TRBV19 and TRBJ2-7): DGGITQSPKYLFRKEGQNVTLSCEQNLNHDAMYWYRQDPGQGLRLIYYSQIVNDFQKGDIAEGYSVSREKKESFPLTVTSAQKNPTAFYLCASSQPGTGDNEQYFGPGTRLTVT.

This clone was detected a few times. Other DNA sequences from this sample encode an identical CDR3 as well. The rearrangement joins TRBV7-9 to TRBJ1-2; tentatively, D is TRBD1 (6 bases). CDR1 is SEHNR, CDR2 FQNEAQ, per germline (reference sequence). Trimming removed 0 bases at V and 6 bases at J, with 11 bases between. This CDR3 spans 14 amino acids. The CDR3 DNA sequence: TGTGCCAGCAGCTTAGCTGGGGGGGCCGATGGCTACACCTTC. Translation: CASSLAGGADGYTF.